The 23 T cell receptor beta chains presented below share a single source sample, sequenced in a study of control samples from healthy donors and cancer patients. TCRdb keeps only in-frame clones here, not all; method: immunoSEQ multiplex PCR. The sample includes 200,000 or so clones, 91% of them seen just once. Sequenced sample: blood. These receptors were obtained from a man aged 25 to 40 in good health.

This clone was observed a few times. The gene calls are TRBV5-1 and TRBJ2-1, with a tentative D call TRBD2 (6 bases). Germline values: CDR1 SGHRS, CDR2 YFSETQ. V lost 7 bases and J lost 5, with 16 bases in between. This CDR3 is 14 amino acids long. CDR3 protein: CASYYTGSNNEQFF. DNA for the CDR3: TGCGCCAGCTACTACACCGGGAGCAACAATGAGCAGTTCTTC.

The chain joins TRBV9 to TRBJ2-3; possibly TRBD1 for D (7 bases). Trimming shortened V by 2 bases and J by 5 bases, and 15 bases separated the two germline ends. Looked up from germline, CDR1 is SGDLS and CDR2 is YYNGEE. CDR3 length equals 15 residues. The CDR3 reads CASSVEGAPGDTQYF. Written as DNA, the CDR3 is TGTGCCAGCAGCGTGGAGGGGGCCCCGGGAGATACGCAGTATTTT.

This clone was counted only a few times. The CDR3 coding sequence is TGTGCCAGCAGCCTGGGGACTAGCGGGGGGCCTTCCTACGAGCAGTACTTC. Its protein product is CASSLGTSGGPSYEQYF. The rearrangement links TRBV3-1 (or the pseudogene TRBV3-2) to TRBJ2-7, with 15 bases aligning to TRBD2. V shed 4 bases, J shed 1 base, and the junction held 5 bases outside the gene matches. Germline V CDR1 and CDR2: LGHDT, YNNKEL (reference sequence). This CDR3 is 17 amino acids long.

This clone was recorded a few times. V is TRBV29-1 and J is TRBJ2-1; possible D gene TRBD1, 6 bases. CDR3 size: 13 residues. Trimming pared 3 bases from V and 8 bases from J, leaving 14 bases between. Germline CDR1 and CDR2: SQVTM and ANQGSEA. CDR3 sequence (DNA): TGCAGCGTTGACAGGGGCGCAGGGTATGAGCAGTTCTTC. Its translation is CSVDRGAGYEQFF.

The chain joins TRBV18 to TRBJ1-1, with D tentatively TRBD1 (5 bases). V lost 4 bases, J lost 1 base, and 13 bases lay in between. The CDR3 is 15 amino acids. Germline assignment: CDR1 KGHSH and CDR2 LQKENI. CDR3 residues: CASSLGDSSNTEAFF. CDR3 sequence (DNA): TGTGCCAGCTCACTAGGCGACAGCTCGAACACTGAAGCTTTCTTT.

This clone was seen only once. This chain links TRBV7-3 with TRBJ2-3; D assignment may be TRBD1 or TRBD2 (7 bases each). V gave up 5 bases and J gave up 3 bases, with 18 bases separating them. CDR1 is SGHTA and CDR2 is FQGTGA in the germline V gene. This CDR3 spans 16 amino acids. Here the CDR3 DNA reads TGTGCCAGCAGCGCCCCAGGGGGGGGTCTAACAGATACGCAGTATTTT. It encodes CASSAPGGGLTDTQYF.

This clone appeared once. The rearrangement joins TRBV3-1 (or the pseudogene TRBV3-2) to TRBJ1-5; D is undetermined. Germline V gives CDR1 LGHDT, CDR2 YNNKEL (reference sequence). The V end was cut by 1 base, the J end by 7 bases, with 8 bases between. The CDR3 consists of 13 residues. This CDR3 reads CASSQGEDQPQHF. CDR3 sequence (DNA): TGTGCCAGCAGCCAAGGCGAGGACCAGCCCCAGCATTTT.

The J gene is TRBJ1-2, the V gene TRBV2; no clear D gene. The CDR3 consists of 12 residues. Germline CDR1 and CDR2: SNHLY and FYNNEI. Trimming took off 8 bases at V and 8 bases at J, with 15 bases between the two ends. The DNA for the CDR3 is TGTGCCAGCCGAAGGAATCCAGAGGGCTACACCTTC. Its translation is CASRRNPEGYTF.

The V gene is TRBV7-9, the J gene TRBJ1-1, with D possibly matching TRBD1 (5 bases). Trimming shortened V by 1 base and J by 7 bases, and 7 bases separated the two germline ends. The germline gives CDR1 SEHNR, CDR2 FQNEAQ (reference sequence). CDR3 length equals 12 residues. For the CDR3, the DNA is TGTGCCAGCAGCTTAGGAGGGGATGAAGCTTTCTTT. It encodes CASSLGGDEAFF.

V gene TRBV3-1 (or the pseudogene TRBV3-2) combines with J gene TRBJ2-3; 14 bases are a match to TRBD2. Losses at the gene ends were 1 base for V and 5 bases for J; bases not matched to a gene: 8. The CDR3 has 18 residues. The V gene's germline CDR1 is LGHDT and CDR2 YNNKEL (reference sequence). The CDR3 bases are TGTGCCAGCAGCCAAGGAACGACTAGCGGGGGGGCCGGAGATACGCAGTATTTT. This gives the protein CASSQGTTSGGAGDTQYF.

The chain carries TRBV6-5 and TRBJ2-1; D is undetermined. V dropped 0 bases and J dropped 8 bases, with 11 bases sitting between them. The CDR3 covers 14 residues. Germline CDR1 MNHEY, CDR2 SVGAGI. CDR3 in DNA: TGTGCCAGCAGTTACTCGCCCGTGTTGGATGAGCAGTTCTTC. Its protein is CASSYSPVLDEQFF.

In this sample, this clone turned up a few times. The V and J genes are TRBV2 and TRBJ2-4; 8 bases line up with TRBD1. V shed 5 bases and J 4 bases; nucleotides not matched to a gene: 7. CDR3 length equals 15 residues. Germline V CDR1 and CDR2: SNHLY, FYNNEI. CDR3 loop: CASSRQGTDKNIQYF. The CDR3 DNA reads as TGTGCCAGCAGTCGACAGGGGACCGATAAAAACATTCAGTACTTC.

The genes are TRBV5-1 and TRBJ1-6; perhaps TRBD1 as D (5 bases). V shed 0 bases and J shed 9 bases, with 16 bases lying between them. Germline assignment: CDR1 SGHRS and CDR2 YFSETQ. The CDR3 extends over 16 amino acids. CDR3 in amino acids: CASSLGSGRGSSPLHF. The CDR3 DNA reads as TGCGCCAGCAGCTTGGGTTCGGGGCGGGGTAGTTCACCCCTCCACTTT.

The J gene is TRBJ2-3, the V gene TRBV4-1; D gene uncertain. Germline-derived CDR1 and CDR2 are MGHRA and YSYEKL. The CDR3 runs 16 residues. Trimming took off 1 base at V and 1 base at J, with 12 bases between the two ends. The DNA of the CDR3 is TGCGCCAGCAGCCAAGGACTCGTTCCAGGCACAGATACGCAGTATTTT. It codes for CASSQGLVPGTDTQYF.

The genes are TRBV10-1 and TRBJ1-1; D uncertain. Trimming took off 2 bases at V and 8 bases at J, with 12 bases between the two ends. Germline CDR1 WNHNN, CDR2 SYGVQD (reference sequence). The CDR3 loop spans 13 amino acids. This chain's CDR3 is CASSEDFSGEAFF. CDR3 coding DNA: TGCGCCAGCAGTGAGGACTTCTCGGGAGAAGCTTTCTTT.

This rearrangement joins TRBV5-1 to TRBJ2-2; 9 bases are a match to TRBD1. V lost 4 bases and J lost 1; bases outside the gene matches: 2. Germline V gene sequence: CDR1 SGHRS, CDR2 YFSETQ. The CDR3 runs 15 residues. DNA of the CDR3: TGCGCCAGCAGCCGGGACAGGGTGAACACCGGGGAGCTGTTTTTT. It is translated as CASSRDRVNTGELFF.

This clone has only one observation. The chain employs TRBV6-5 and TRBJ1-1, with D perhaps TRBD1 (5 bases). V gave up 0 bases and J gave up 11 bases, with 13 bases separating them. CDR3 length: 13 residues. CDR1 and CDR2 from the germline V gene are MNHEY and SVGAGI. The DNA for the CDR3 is TGTGCCAGCAGTTACTCGGGCGGGGGGTCCGCTTTCTTT. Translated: CASSYSGGGSAFF.

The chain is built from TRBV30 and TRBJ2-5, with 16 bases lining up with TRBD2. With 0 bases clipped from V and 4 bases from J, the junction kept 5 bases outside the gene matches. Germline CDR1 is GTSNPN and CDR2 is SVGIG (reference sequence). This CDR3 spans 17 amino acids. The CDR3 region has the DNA TGTGCCTGGAGTGTACGGGGACTAGCGGGGGGGTCAGAGACCCAGTACTTC. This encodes CAWSVRGLAGGSETQYF.

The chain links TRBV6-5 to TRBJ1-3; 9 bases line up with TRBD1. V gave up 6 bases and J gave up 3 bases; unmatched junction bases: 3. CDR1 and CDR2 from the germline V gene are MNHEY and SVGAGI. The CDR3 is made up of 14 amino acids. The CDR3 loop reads CASRATGGGNTIYF. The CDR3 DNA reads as TGTGCCAGCAGAGCGACAGGGGGTGGAAACACCATATATTTT.

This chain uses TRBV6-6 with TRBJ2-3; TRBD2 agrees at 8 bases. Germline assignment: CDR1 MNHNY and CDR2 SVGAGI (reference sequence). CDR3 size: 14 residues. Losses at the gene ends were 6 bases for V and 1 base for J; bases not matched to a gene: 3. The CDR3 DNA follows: TGTGCCAGCAGGCAAGCGGGGGGCACAGATACGCAGTATTTT. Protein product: CASRQAGGTDTQYF.

CDR3 DNA sequence: TGTGCCAGCAGCTCCACAAGGGGACAGGGAATTAGCAATGAGCAGTTCTTC. Amino acids: CASSSTRGQGISNEQFF. The chain employs TRBV5-4 and TRBJ2-1; TRBD1 agrees at 9 bases. Losses at the gene ends were 3 bases for V and 6 bases for J; bases not matched to a gene: 13. Germline CDR1 and CDR2: SGHNT and YYREEE (reference sequence). CDR3 length equals 17 residues.

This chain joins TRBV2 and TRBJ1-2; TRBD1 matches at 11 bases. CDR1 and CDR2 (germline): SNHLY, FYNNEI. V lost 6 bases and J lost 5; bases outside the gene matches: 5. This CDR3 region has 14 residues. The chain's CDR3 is CASRGQGAIYGYTF. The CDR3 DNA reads TGTGCCAGCAGAGGACAGGGGGCCATATATGGCTACACCTTC.

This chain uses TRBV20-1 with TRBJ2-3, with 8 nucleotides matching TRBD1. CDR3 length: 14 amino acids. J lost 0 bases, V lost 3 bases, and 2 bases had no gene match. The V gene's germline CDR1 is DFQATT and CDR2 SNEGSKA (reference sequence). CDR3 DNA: TGCAGTGCTAGTGACAGGGGTAGCACAGATACGCAGTATTTT. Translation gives CSASDRGSTDTQYF.